This is a list of T cell receptor beta chains from one sample in a study of regulatory T cells in long-lasting Graves disease. TCRdb itself ran the multiplex PCR reads through MiXCR, one entry per CDR3 protein. The table has 530,000 or so distinct CDR3 sequences, about 16% seen once. The data were also submitted as part of a second study, on T cells in Graves' hyperthyroidism and ophthalmopathy.

The material sequenced was peripheral blood mononuclear cells (PBMCs), taken at new diagnosis, from a patient treated with antithyroid drugs. The receptors shown here come from a man between 18 and 29 years old with Graves disease. The CDR3 runs from the conserved cysteine through the conserved F or W. Fields, in order: V gene, D gene, J gene, clone size, CDR3 DNA, CDR3 protein. The D gene is left open where the match is weak. Clone size, where shown, is once, few, many, or a class for clones that have expanded.

V: TRBV7-9
D: -
J: TRBJ1-5
size: few
DNA: TGTGCCAGCACGAGTGGCAATCAGCCCCAGCATTTT
CDR3: CASTSGNQPQHF

V: TRBV9
D: -
J: TRBJ2-3
size: -
DNA: TGTGCCAGCAGCGTAGATGCAGGGGGGAGCACAGATACGCAGTATTTT
CDR3: CASSVDAGGSTDTQYF

V: TRBV5-1
D: TRBD1
J: TRBJ1-1
size: few
DNA: TGTGCCAGCAGCCTGCTGGACAGGGGACGCACTGAAGCTTTCTTT
CDR3: CASSLLDRGRTEAFF

V: TRBV6-2/TRBV6-3
D: TRBD2
J: TRBJ2-7
size: many
DNA: TGTGCCAGCAGTACTAGCGGGAGGGCCCTCTTCGAGCAGTACTTC
CDR3: CASSTSGRALFEQYF

V: TRBV7-3
D: TRBD2
J: TRBJ2-1
size: many
DNA: TGTGCCAGCACCGGGGGGGGAGGACACAATGAGCAGTTCTTC
CDR3: CASTGGGGHNEQFF

V: TRBV3-1
D: TRBD2
J: TRBJ2-1
size: -
DNA: TGTGCCAGCAGCCAAACCCCCCTCTTACGGGAGGCACCCTACGAGCAGTTCTTC
CDR3: CASSQTPLLREAPYEQFF

V: TRBV6-1
D: -
J: TRBJ1-3
size: -
DNA: TGTGCCAGCAGTGAGGACGGCCGCTCTGGAAACACCATATATTTT
CDR3: CASSEDGRSGNTIYF

V: TRBV7-3
D: TRBD2
J: TRBJ2-3
size: once
DNA: TGTGCCAGCAGCCCTGGGACTACGACGGGAGATACGCAGTATTTT
CDR3: CASSPGTTTGDTQYF

V: TRBV13
D: TRBD2
J: TRBJ2-3
size: few
DNA: TGTGCCAGCAGCTCGGGGACTAGCGGGACTCGGCGCGACACTGGGGCAGATACGCAGTATTTT
CDR3: CASSSGTSGTRRDTGADTQYF

V: TRBV30
D: -
J: TRBJ1-5
size: -
DNA: TGTGCCTGGAGTGCGAGCAATCAGCCCCAGCATTTT
CDR3: CAWSASNQPQHF

V: TRBV2
D: -
J: TRBJ2-7
size: -
DNA: TGTGCCAGCACCTCGAGCGGAGGAATATCCTACGAGCAGTACTTC
CDR3: CASTSSGGISYEQYF

V: TRBV5-1
D: -
J: TRBJ2-5
size: -
DNA: TGCGCCAGCAGCTTGCGAGGGCGCGGGGAGACCCAGTACTTC
CDR3: CASSLRGRGETQYF

V: TRBV28
D: TRBD1
J: TRBJ1-1
size: many
DNA: TGTGCCAGCAGGGGACAGACCATGAACACTGAAGCTTTCTTT
CDR3: CASRGQTMNTEAFF

V: TRBV19
D: -
J: TRBJ2-7
size: few
DNA: TGTGCCAGTTCTGGGGCAGAAACATCCTACGAGCAGTACTTC
CDR3: CASSGAETSYEQYF

V: TRBV28
D: -
J: TRBJ2-7
size: many
DNA: TGTGCCAGCAGTTTGCCCCGGGAGCAGTACTTC
CDR3: CASSLPREQYF

V: TRBV5-4
D: -
J: TRBJ1-4
size: -
DNA: TGTGCCAGCAGCCTTAAGCCCGAAGTTAGTGAAAAACTGTTTTTT
CDR3: CASSLKPEVSEKLFF

V: TRBV3-1
D: -
J: TRBJ2-6
size: few
DNA: TGTGCCAGCAGCTCACCGGGCAGGAGATCGACTGGGGCCAACGTCCTGACTTTC
CDR3: CASSSPGRRSTGANVLTF

V: TRBV29-1
D: TRBD2
J: TRBJ2-5
size: many
DNA: TGCAGCGTCTTAGCGGGGGGACAAGAGACCCAGTACTTC
CDR3: CSVLAGGQETQYF

V: TRBV6-2/TRBV6-3
D: TRBD2
J: TRBJ2-3
size: -
DNA: TGTGCCAGCAGTGACCGGTCCGGGACTAGCGCAACAGATACGCAGTATTTT
CDR3: CASSDRSGTSATDTQYF

V: TRBV9
D: -
J: TRBJ2-3
size: few
DNA: TGTGCCAGCAGCGTAGGGGACCGACAGCGGGATACGCAGTATTTT
CDR3: CASSVGDRQRDTQYF

V: TRBV27
D: TRBD2
J: TRBJ2-7
size: few
DNA: TGTGCCAGCAGTCTCAGAATGACTAGCGTAGCAAACGAGCAGTACTTC
CDR3: CASSLRMTSVANEQYF

V: TRBV20-1
D: TRBD2
J: TRBJ2-5
size: -
DNA: TGCAGTGCTAGACCGGGACTAGCGCGTTTCCCTTCCGTTTGGGAGACCCAGTACTTC
CDR3: CSARPGLARFPSVWETQYF